A selection of T cell receptor beta chains follows, all from one sample in a study of CD8 T cells in ankylosing spondylitis. In TCRdb, the 5' RACE reads were re-called with MiXCR into one record per CDR3 protein. This sample has roughly 140,000 distinct CDR3 sequences, with more than 40% found just once. The sequenced sample was synovial fluid, either unsorted or a sorted T cell fraction (not recorded which). The receptors originated from a male donor with ankylosing spondylitis. Each CDR3 is given with its conserved first and last residue. A D gene is named only where the DNA matches it firmly. Only part of the rows carry a size: once, few, many, or a class if the clone is expanded.

cdr3_length: 16
j_call: TRBJ2-5
v_call: TRBV28
d_call: TRBD2
clone_size: few
cdr3_nt: TGTGCCAGCAGTTTATTTCCTAGCGGGCGTCAAGAGACCCAGTACTTC
cdr3_aa: CASSLFPSGRQETQYF

cdr3_length: 14
j_call: TRBJ2-7
v_call: TRBV20-1
d_call: NA
clone_size: NA
cdr3_nt: TGCAGTGCTAGAGATCCCCCTAGCGTCTACGAGCAGTACTTC
cdr3_aa: CSARDPPSVYEQYF

cdr3_length: 13
j_call: TRBJ1-2
v_call: TRBV27
d_call: NA
clone_size: NA
cdr3_nt: TGTGCCAGCAGCGACAGCGATTTCTATGGCTACACCTTC
cdr3_aa: CASSDSDFYGYTF

cdr3_length: 20
j_call: TRBJ2-7
v_call: TRBV5-1
d_call: TRBD1
clone_size: NA
cdr3_nt: TGCGCCAGCAGCTTGGGATGGGTTAGACAGGGCAAGTATAGCTCCTACGAGCAGTACTTC
cdr3_aa: CASSLGWVRQGKYSSYEQYF

cdr3_length: 14
j_call: TRBJ2-3
v_call: TRBV4-3
d_call: NA
clone_size: many
cdr3_nt: TGCGCCAGCAGCCAAGATCTTTATCGGAATACGCAGTATTTT
cdr3_aa: CASSQDLYRNTQYF

cdr3_length: 15
j_call: TRBJ1-2
v_call: TRBV12-3/TRBV12-4
d_call: TRBD1
clone_size: NA
cdr3_nt: TGTGCCAGCAGTTTATGGGACAGGCGTTATCCTGGCTACACCTTC
cdr3_aa: CASSLWDRRYPGYTF

cdr3_length: 16
j_call: TRBJ2-1
v_call: TRBV20-1
d_call: NA
clone_size: NA
cdr3_nt: TGCAGTGCTAGAGACTGGAAGAACCTTTCCCCCAATGAGCAGTTCTTC
cdr3_aa: CSARDWKNLSPNEQFF

cdr3_length: 15
j_call: TRBJ1-5
v_call: TRBV20-1
d_call: TRBD1
clone_size: NA
cdr3_nt: TGCAGTGCTAGAGAAGGGGACAGTGAGAATCAGCCCCAGCATTTT
cdr3_aa: CSAREGDSENQPQHF

cdr3_length: 15
j_call: TRBJ2-7
v_call: TRBV12-3/TRBV12-4
d_call: TRBD1
clone_size: NA
cdr3_nt: TGTGCCAGCAGTTACAGGGGACAGGGGGCGAACGAGCAGTACTTC
cdr3_aa: CASSYRGQGANEQYF

cdr3_length: 13
j_call: TRBJ1-1
v_call: TRBV7-3
d_call: NA
clone_size: NA
cdr3_nt: TGTGCCAGCAGCCTACTCCGAAGGACTGAAGCTTTCTTT
cdr3_aa: CASSLLRRTEAFF

cdr3_length: 11
j_call: TRBJ2-1
v_call: TRBV29-1
d_call: TRBD1
clone_size: NA
cdr3_nt: TGCAGCGGGGGACAGGGCGGTGAGCAGTTCTTC
cdr3_aa: CSGGQGGEQFF

cdr3_length: 15
j_call: TRBJ2-2
v_call: TRBV6-1
d_call: NA
clone_size: few
cdr3_nt: TGTGCCAGCAGTGTTTTTTGGGGGAATACCGGGGAGCTGTTTTTT
cdr3_aa: CASSVFWGNTGELFF

cdr3_length: 14
j_call: TRBJ2-7
v_call: TRBV29-1
d_call: TRBD1
clone_size: NA
cdr3_nt: TGCAGCGTGCCCGGGACAGGGGCCTCCTACGAGCAGTACTTC
cdr3_aa: CSVPGTGASYEQYF

cdr3_length: 16
j_call: TRBJ1-2
v_call: TRBV10-3
d_call: TRBD1
clone_size: NA
cdr3_nt: TGTGCCATCAGTGACCTCCGGGACAGGGCTGAAGATGGCTACACCTTC
cdr3_aa: CAISDLRDRAEDGYTF

cdr3_length: 14
j_call: TRBJ2-7
v_call: TRBV11-2
d_call: NA
clone_size: NA
cdr3_nt: TGTGCCAGCAGCTTCTACAGAGTACCCTACGAGCAGTACTTC
cdr3_aa: CASSFYRVPYEQYF

cdr3_length: 16
j_call: TRBJ2-1
v_call: TRBV7-9
d_call: NA
clone_size: NA
cdr3_nt: TGTGCCAGCAGCCCGACCCCACCTAGCTCCTACAATGAGCAGTTCTTC
cdr3_aa: CASSPTPPSSYNEQFF

cdr3_length: 13
j_call: TRBJ2-1
v_call: TRBV12-3/TRBV12-4
d_call: TRBD2
clone_size: few
cdr3_nt: TGTGCCAGCAGTTTAGGACTAGCGGGAGATTTGGTCTTC
cdr3_aa: CASSLGLAGDLVF

cdr3_length: 14
j_call: TRBJ2-1
v_call: TRBV20-1
d_call: NA
clone_size: NA
cdr3_nt: TGCAGTGGCCTCCTAGCGCCCACCTACAATGAGCAGTTCTTC
cdr3_aa: CSGLLAPTYNEQFF

cdr3_length: 13
j_call: TRBJ2-5
v_call: TRBV27
d_call: NA
clone_size: NA
cdr3_nt: TGTGCCAGCAGTTTGAGGCTAGAAAAGACCCAGTACTTC
cdr3_aa: CASSLRLEKTQYF

cdr3_length: 12
j_call: TRBJ1-2
v_call: TRBV29-1
d_call: NA
clone_size: NA
cdr3_nt: TGCAGCGTTGAGGGGGGCTTCTATGGCTACACCTTC
cdr3_aa: CSVEGGFYGYTF

cdr3_length: 12
j_call: TRBJ2-7
v_call: TRBV30
d_call: TRBD1
clone_size: NA
cdr3_nt: TGTGCCTGGACGCTAACAGGGGCAGAGCAGTACTTC
cdr3_aa: CAWTLTGAEQYF

cdr3_length: 14
j_call: TRBJ2-7
v_call: TRBV5-6
d_call: NA
clone_size: NA
cdr3_nt: TGTGCCAGCGGGCAAGCGACCCTGAACTACGAGCAGTACTTC
cdr3_aa: CASGQATLNYEQYF

cdr3_length: 21
j_call: TRBJ1-1
v_call: TRBV11-1
d_call: NA
clone_size: NA
cdr3_nt: TGTGCCAGCAGCTTAGCGCGGGTAGGGGCCGGCGCCACGGGCTTGAACACTGAAGCTTTCTTT
cdr3_aa: CASSLARVGAGATGLNTEAFF

cdr3_length: 15
j_call: TRBJ1-2
v_call: TRBV7-3
d_call: TRBD1
clone_size: NA
cdr3_nt: TGTGCCAGCAGCTCGGGGACAGGGGGCGTATATGGCTACACCTTC
cdr3_aa: CASSSGTGGVYGYTF

cdr3_length: 15
j_call: TRBJ2-1
v_call: TRBV12-3/TRBV12-4
d_call: NA
clone_size: NA
cdr3_nt: TGTGCCAGCAGTTTACGGGCAGGGGCCTACAATGAGCAGTTCTTC
cdr3_aa: CASSLRAGAYNEQFF

cdr3_length: 15
j_call: TRBJ2-1
v_call: TRBV4-2
d_call: TRBD2
clone_size: NA
cdr3_nt: TGTGCCAGCAGCCAAACGGGGGGGGTTTACAATGAGCAGTTCTTC
cdr3_aa: CASSQTGGVYNEQFF

cdr3_length: 14
j_call: TRBJ1-5
v_call: TRBV30
d_call: TRBD1
clone_size: NA
cdr3_nt: TGTGCCTGGAGTGGAGGACAGGAGAATCAGCCCCAGCATTTT
cdr3_aa: CAWSGGQENQPQHF

cdr3_length: 16
j_call: TRBJ1-6
v_call: TRBV7-9
d_call: TRBD1
clone_size: NA
cdr3_nt: TGTGCCAGCAGCTCCGGACAGGGAATATATAATTCACCCCTCCACTTT
cdr3_aa: CASSSGQGIYNSPLHF

cdr3_length: 12
j_call: TRBJ1-1
v_call: TRBV6-1
d_call: NA
clone_size: NA
cdr3_nt: TGTGCCAGCCGCAGGTCGAACACTGAAGCTTTCTTT
cdr3_aa: CASRRSNTEAFF

cdr3_length: 14
j_call: TRBJ2-5
v_call: TRBV4-3
d_call: TRBD2
clone_size: NA
cdr3_nt: TGCGCCAGCAGCCAGGGACTAGGCCAAGAGACCCAGTACTTC
cdr3_aa: CASSQGLGQETQYF

cdr3_length: 16
j_call: TRBJ1-5
v_call: TRBV2
d_call: TRBD1
clone_size: NA
cdr3_nt: TGTGCCAGCAGTGAATCCCGACAGGGGGGCAATCAGCCCCAGCATTTT
cdr3_aa: CASSESRQGGNQPQHF

cdr3_length: 15
j_call: TRBJ2-1
v_call: TRBV5-1
d_call: NA
clone_size: few
cdr3_nt: TGCGCCAGCAGCTTGGAGGGCGACTCCTACAATGAGCAGTTCTTC
cdr3_aa: CASSLEGDSYNEQFF

cdr3_length: 16
j_call: TRBJ1-4
v_call: TRBV27
d_call: NA
clone_size: few
cdr3_nt: TGTGCCAGCAGTTCCCGGACACATGGGACTAATGAAAAACTGTTTTTT
cdr3_aa: CASSSRTHGTNEKLFF

cdr3_length: 14
j_call: TRBJ2-1
v_call: TRBV24-1
d_call: NA
clone_size: NA
cdr3_nt: TGTGCCACCAGTGACCCTTACTCCTACAATGAGCAGTTCTTC
cdr3_aa: CATSDPYSYNEQFF

cdr3_length: 14
j_call: TRBJ1-1
v_call: TRBV12-3/TRBV12-4
d_call: NA
clone_size: few
cdr3_nt: TGTGCCAGCAGTTTCTTTTTCCGTCACACTGAAGCTTTCTTT
cdr3_aa: CASSFFFRHTEAFF

cdr3_length: 12
j_call: TRBJ2-5
v_call: TRBV9
d_call: NA
clone_size: many
cdr3_nt: TGTGCCAGCAGCGTGGGCCAAGAGACCCAGTACTTC
cdr3_aa: CASSVGQETQYF

cdr3_length: 20
j_call: TRBJ2-1
v_call: TRBV6-2/TRBV6-3
d_call: TRBD2
clone_size: once
cdr3_nt: TGTGCCAGCAGTTACTCGCTCCAGGTAGCGGGGGAACCCTCCTACAATGAGCAGTTCTTC
cdr3_aa: CASSYSLQVAGEPSYNEQFF

cdr3_length: 15
j_call: TRBJ2-1
v_call: TRBV6-2/TRBV6-3
d_call: NA
clone_size: few
cdr3_nt: TGTGCCAGCAGTTACGACGGATACTCCTACAATGAGCAGTTCTTC
cdr3_aa: CASSYDGYSYNEQFF

cdr3_length: 12
j_call: TRBJ2-1
v_call: TRBV14
d_call: NA
clone_size: NA
cdr3_nt: TGTGCCACAGCCCAGGGGAAAAATGAGCAGTTCTTC
cdr3_aa: CATAQGKNEQFF

cdr3_length: 11
j_call: TRBJ2-7
v_call: TRBV15
d_call: NA
clone_size: NA
cdr3_nt: TGTGCCACCAGCCAACGGACGCAACAGTACTTC
cdr3_aa: CATSQRTQQYF

cdr3_length: 12
j_call: TRBJ1-3
v_call: TRBV5-6
d_call: NA
clone_size: NA
cdr3_nt: TGTGCCAGCAGCGACGGTGGAAACACCATATATTTT
cdr3_aa: CASSDGGNTIYF

cdr3_length: 15
j_call: TRBJ2-5
v_call: TRBV6-1
d_call: TRBD2
clone_size: NA
cdr3_nt: TGTGCCAGCAAGACTCTAGCGGGGGGGCTAGAGACCCAGTACTTC
cdr3_aa: CASKTLAGGLETQYF

cdr3_length: 13
j_call: TRBJ1-2
v_call: TRBV6-2/TRBV6-3
d_call: NA
clone_size: NA
cdr3_nt: TGTGCCAGCAGTATCCCGGATAACTATGGCTACACCTTC
cdr3_aa: CASSIPDNYGYTF

cdr3_length: 15
j_call: TRBJ2-3
v_call: TRBV7-9
d_call: TRBD2
clone_size: NA
cdr3_nt: TGTGCCAGCAGCCCCGGGGGGATTAGCACAGATACGCAGTATTTT
cdr3_aa: CASSPGGISTDTQYF

cdr3_length: 14
j_call: TRBJ2-1
v_call: TRBV28
d_call: NA
clone_size: few
cdr3_nt: TGTGCCAGCAGATACAGGGTGGCCTTCAATGAGCAGTTCTTC
cdr3_aa: CASRYRVAFNEQFF

cdr3_length: 18
j_call: TRBJ2-5
v_call: TRBV21-1
d_call: NA
clone_size: NA
cdr3_nt: TGTGCCAGCAGCAAAGCCCTCCCGGGACCGAGGTACCAAGAGACCCAGTACTTC
cdr3_aa: CASSKALPGPRYQETQYF

cdr3_length: 16
j_call: TRBJ2-1
v_call: TRBV12-3/TRBV12-4
d_call: TRBD2
clone_size: NA
cdr3_nt: TGTGCCAGCAGGGAGGTGGGAGCGGGAGGATACGGTGAGCAGTTCTTC
cdr3_aa: CASREVGAGGYGEQFF

cdr3_length: 14
j_call: TRBJ1-2
v_call: TRBV5-1
d_call: TRBD1
clone_size: NA
cdr3_nt: TGCGCCAGCAGAGACAGGGACGCGGTCTATGGCTACACCTTC
cdr3_aa: CASRDRDAVYGYTF

cdr3_length: 16
j_call: TRBJ2-7
v_call: TRBV6-5
d_call: TRBD1
clone_size: NA
cdr3_nt: TGTGCCAGCAGTTACGTACCGGGACAGGGATCGTACGAGCAGTACTTC
cdr3_aa: CASSYVPGQGSYEQYF

cdr3_length: 15
j_call: TRBJ2-1
v_call: TRBV29-1
d_call: TRBD1
clone_size: few
cdr3_nt: TGCAGCGCCGTCGTACCCCTGGACAGGTACAATGAGCAGTTCTTC
cdr3_aa: CSAVVPLDRYNEQFF

cdr3_length: 18
j_call: TRBJ1-5
v_call: TRBV6-1
d_call: NA
clone_size: NA
cdr3_nt: TGTGCCAGCAGTGCTAAACCTATCGGGTATTTGTATGTATCGCCCCAGCATTTT
cdr3_aa: CASSAKPIGYLYVSPQHF

cdr3_length: 15
j_call: TRBJ2-1
v_call: TRBV20-1
d_call: NA
clone_size: NA
cdr3_nt: TGCAGTGCTAGAGATTTCGAGCGGCATTACAATGAGCAGTTCTTC
cdr3_aa: CSARDFERHYNEQFF